The rows below give T cell receptor beta chains drawn from one sample of a study of radiation and T cells in renal cell carcinoma. Profiling relied on immunoSEQ multiplex PCR, and the TCRdb table lists in-frame clones only, not all of them. The sample contains about 140,000 clones, around four fifths of which appear only once. This specimen was blood, taken from a patient whose treatment included radiotherapy and nephrectomy. The origin of the receptors is a woman aged 50 to 65 with renal cell carcinoma. Each CDR3 is given with its conserved first and last residue. Each record gives: clone size, V gene, CDR3 protein. Clone size is given for some rows only: seen once, a few or many times, or a class if the clone is expanded.

>-|TRBV9
CASSVAFQGLHGYTF
>-|TRBV5-1
CASSLADMDDEQFF
>-|TRBV7-9
CATSHRQETQYF
>once|TRBV7-2
CASSLASESGETQYF
>few|TRBV5-1
CASSPALAGVPVPFF
>-|TRBV27
CASSLLGETQYF
>few|TRBV14
CASSHSGPEQYF
>few|TRBV19
CASSSTVRQPQHF
>-|TRBV10-3
CASTQGKISYEQYF
>once|TRBV18
CASSPGGQAYEQYF
>-|TRBV25-1
CASRQGNTEAFF
>-|TRBV15
CATSRVLDQETQYF
>-|TRBV6-5
CASSDQSNQPQHF
>-|TRBV29-1
CSVENGRGYEQYF
>-|TRBV30
CAWIGNTEAFF
>-|TRBV4-3
CASSQDVRQTYNEQFF
>-|TRBV5-1
CASSRQGADTQYF
>-|TRBV14
CASSRGSPRHEQFF
>-|TRBV19
CASSGHGGSYNSPLHF
>-|TRBV25-1
CASSGYRGGYEQYF
>-|TRBV5-1
CASSLGPRRGGYQETQYF
>-|TRBV7-9
CASSLTTREAFF
>medium-sized|TRBV15
CATSRDQRGNEKLFF
>-|TRBV7-9
CASSPQGQGDQPQHF